Listed below are T cell receptor beta chains from one sample, sequenced in a study of OX40 agonist ivuxolimab in advanced cancers. Assay used: immunoSEQ multiplex PCR; TCRdb lists only in-frame clones, some missing. The sample gives about 70,000 clones, roughly nine tenths of which show up once; roughly 10% is in the top ten. The material sequenced was CD4+ or CD8+ T cells sorted from blood, taken in a trial of the OX40 agonist ivuxolimab. The receptors shown here come from an adult with an advanced solid tumor such as melanoma, head and neck, liver or kidney cancer. CDR3s leave out the opening cysteine and the closing phenylalanine or tryptophan.

v_gene	j_gene	CDR3aa
TRBV4-1	TRBJ2-1	ASKFRHGSSSYNEQF
TRBV5-4	TRBJ1-2	ASSLEVGARGYT
TRBV7-9	TRBJ2-3	ASSYGQITDTQY
TRBV4-1	TRBJ2-1	ASSRPGQHREQF
TRBV19	TRBJ2-7	ASSTWRQLDEQY
TRBV29-1	TRBJ2-5	SVSSVSWSETQY
TRBV6-1	TRBJ1-6	ASSEAGQGGSPLH
TRBV2	TRBJ2-1	ASSPWVAGGRAHYNEQF
TRBV2	TRBJ2-6	ASTADSPLGANVLT
TRBV10-3	TRBJ1-5	AISDLGQGYQPQH
TRBV19	TRBJ2-3	ASSISGPTDTQY
TRBV5-1	TRBJ1-1	ASSKWTGNTEAF
TRBV5-1	TRBJ2-3	ASSYGGTDTQY
TRBV5-1	TRBJ2-1	ASSLGQGASYNEQF
TRBV10-3	TRBJ1-2	AISVSGSREGGYT
TRBV29-1	TRBJ2-1	SGRQGGNEQF
TRBV28	TRBJ2-4	ASSFFLLGGRAKNIQY
TRBV18	TRBJ1-1	ASSGQANTEAF
TRBV2	TRBJ2-2	ASSGFWGQGARSTGELF
TRBV5-1	TRBJ2-5	ASSLRGRGETQY
TRBV11-2	TRBJ2-1	ASSLVGLKRNEQF
TRBV6-6	TRBJ1-1	ASSAGTGWLGTEAF
TRBV7-8	TRBJ1-4	ASSLTQGRGEKLF
TRBV7-3	TRBJ2-6	ASSLRANVLT
TRBV4-1	TRBJ1-1	ASSQVVRGDTEAF
TRBV6-5	TRBJ2-7	ASSLYREAVYEQY
TRBV28	TRBJ2-7	ASSTPGLAEYYEQY
TRBV5-1	TRBJ2-4	ASSFSGGIQY
TRBV6-5	TRBJ1-4	ASSGWEEEKLF
TRBV5-1	TRBJ2-7	ASSLQGYEQY
TRBV7-9	TRBJ2-7	ASSSRRAGVSGEQY
TRBV10-3	TRBJ2-1	AIAGTSEDEQF
TRBV14	TRBJ2-7	ASSQVKLGTGEFKQY
TRBV2	TRBJ2-7	ASSGARIEQY
TRBV15	TRBJ2-3	ATSRDETSSTDTQY
TRBV18	TRBJ1-5	ASSPLDNQPQH
TRBV2	TRBJ2-7	ASSIGGWDEQY
TRBV11-2	TRBJ1-3	ASSLDPWPGLSGNTIY
TRBV18	TRBJ1-1	ASSPRGTGGTEAF
TRBV4-1	TRBJ1-2	ASSQVKGVGYT